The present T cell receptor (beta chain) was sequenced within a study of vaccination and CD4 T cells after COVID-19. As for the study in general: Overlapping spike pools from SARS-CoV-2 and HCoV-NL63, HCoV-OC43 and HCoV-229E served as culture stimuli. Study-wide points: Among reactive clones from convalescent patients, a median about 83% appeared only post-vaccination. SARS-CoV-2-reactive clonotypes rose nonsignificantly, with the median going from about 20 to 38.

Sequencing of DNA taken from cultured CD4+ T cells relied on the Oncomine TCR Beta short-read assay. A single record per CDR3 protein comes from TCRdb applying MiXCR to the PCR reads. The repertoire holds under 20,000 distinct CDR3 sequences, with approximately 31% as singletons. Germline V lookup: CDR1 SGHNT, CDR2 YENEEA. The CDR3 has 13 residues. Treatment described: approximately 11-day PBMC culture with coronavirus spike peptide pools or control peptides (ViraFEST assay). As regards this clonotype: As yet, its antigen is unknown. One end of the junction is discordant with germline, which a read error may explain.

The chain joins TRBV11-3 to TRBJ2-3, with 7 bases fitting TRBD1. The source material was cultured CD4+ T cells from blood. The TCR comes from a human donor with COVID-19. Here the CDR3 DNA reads TGTGCCAGCAACGACAGGGCTACAGATATGCAGTATTTT. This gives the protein CASNDRATDMQYF.